This TCR beta chain was recorded in a study of CD8+CD57+ T cells in acquired aplastic anemia. Study context: Sorted cells (CD4+ and CD8+) yielded DNA amounts that averaged around 3.1 ug.

CDR1 is MGHRA, CDR2 YSYEKL, per germline. Trimming removed 0 bases at V and 2 bases at J, with 10 bases between. CDR3 length equals 16 residues. This clonotype was counted a few times. Its target is unknown. Template material for TCR beta VDJ and CDR3 profiling consisted of genomic DNA. MiXCR, run by TCRdb on the reads, gives a single entry per CDR3 protein. The table includes about 240,000 distinct CDR3 sequences, approximately 50% detected once. Whoever was chosen for sequencing had shown CD8+CD57+ cell expansion by flow cytometry. Study conclusions and caveats: Patients and controls shared under 35 CD8+ CDR3 sequences, which appeared highly expressed in patients and within their immunodominant clones.

Sample: sorted CD4+, CD8+, or CD8+CD57+ T cells (not recorded which) from PBMCs. The chain joins TRBV4-1 to TRBJ2-2, with a tentative D call TRBD2 (6 bases). This TCR was recovered from a human donor with aplastic anemia. CDR3 coding DNA: TGCGCCAGCAGCCAAGATCCGGGAGAAAACACCGGGGAGCTGTTTTTT. Translation: CASSQDPGENTGELFF.